This T cell receptor (beta chain) was captured in a study of blood T cells in healthy people across ages. Study conclusions and caveats: Per million T cells, TCR beta diversity dropped about linearly as age rose.

Concerning this clonotype: Its antigen is as yet unknown.

Healthy Russian Caucasian donors spanned ages roughly 6 to 90 years. Next came a second PCR, run for about 7 to 12 cycles, which used a sample-barcoded 5' primer along with a J-beta primer mix. TCRdb re-derived calls from the 5' RACE reads in MiXCR, one entry per CDR3 protein. The top ten hold more than 2% of the sample, which has 1.5 million to 2 million distinct CDR3 sequences, 40% to 55% seen once. The CDR3 is made up of 16 amino acids. J lost 3 bases, V lost 6 bases, and 6 bases had no gene match. Germline V gene lookup returns CDR1 ENHRY and CDR2 SYGVKD. The V call is TRBV10-3, the J call TRBJ2-1; 12 bases line up with TRBD2. This clonotype was sampled from a woman in her thirties or forties in good health. What was sequenced was blood. CDR3 bases: TGTGCCATCAGCCCTCGGACTAGCGGGGACTACAATGAGCAGTTCTTC. The encoded protein is CAISPRTSGDYNEQFF.